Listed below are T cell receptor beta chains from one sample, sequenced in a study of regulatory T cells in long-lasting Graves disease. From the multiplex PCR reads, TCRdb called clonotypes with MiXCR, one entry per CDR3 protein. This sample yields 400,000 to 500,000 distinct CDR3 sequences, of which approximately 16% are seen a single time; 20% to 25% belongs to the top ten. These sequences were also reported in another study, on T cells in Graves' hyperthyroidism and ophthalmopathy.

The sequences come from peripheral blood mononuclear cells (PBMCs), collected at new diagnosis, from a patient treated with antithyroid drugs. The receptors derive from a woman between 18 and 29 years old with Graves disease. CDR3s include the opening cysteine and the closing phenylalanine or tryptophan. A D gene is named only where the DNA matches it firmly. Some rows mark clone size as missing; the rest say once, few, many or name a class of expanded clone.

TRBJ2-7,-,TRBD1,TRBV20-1,CSARFGTGGGQYF,TGCAGTGCTAGATTCGGGACAGGGGGCGGGCAGTACTTC
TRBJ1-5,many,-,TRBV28,CASSFGFSNQPQHF,TGTGCCAGCAGTTTTGGATTTAGCAATCAGCCCCAGCATTTT
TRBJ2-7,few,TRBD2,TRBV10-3,CAISTSGYEQYF,TGTGCCATCAGTACTAGCGGATACGAGCAGTACTTC
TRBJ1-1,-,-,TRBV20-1,CSASRSASTEAFF,TGCAGTGCTAGTAGGAGCGCTAGCACTGAAGCTTTCTTT
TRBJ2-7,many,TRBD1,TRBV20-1,CSAGYDRGRTYEQYF,TGCAGTGCTGGATATGACAGGGGGCGAACCTACGAGCAGTACTTC
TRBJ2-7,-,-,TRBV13,CASSLPGRSYNEQYF,TGTGCCAGCAGCTTACCCGGGAGAAGTTACAATGAGCAGTACTTC
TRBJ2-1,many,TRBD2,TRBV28,CASSPLKKREGLNEQFF,TGTGCCAGCAGTCCCCTAAAAAAGCGGGAGGGCCTCAATGAGCAGTTCTTC
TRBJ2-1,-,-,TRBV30,CASFFFGSPYNEQFF,TGTGCCTCGTTCTTCTTCGGGTCGCCCTACAATGAGCAGTTCTTC
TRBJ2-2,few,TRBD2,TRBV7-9,CASSLVSGRTGELFF,TGTGCCAGCAGCTTGGTTAGCGGGAGAACCGGGGAGCTGTTTTTT
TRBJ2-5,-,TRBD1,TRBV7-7,CASSYRQGRRETQYF,TGTGCTAGCAGCTACCGACAGGGGCGAAGAGAGACCCAGTACTTC
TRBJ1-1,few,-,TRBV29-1,CSVEVALNTEAFF,TGCAGCGTTGAAGTAGCTTTGAACACTGAAGCTTTCTTT
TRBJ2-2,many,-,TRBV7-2,CATCEDYTGELFF,TGTGCCACCTGTGAGGACTACACCGGGGAGCTGTTTTTT
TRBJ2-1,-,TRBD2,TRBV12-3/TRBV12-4,CASSPRLAGAYNEQFF,TGTGCCAGCAGTCCCCGACTAGCGGGAGCCTACAATGAGCAGTTCTTC